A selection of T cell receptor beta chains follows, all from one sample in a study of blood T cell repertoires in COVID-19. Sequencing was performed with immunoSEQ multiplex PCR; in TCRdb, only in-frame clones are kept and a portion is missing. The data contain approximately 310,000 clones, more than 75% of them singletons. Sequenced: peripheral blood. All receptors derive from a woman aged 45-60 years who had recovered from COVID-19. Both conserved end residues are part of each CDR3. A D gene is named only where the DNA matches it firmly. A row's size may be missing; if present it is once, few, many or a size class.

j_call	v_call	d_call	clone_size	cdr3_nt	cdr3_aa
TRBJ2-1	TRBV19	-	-	TGTGCCAGTAGTCCCGCTAGCTCCTACAATGAGCAGTTCTTC	CASSPASSYNEQFF
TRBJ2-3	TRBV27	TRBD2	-	TGTGCCAGCAGTCCCGGACTAGCGGGGTCAGATACGCAGTATTTT	CASSPGLAGSDTQYF
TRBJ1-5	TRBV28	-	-	TGTGCCAGCCGCCTGCTGATGGCAGGCCCCCATCAGCCCCAGCATTTT	CASRLLMAGPHQPQHF
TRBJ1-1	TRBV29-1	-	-	TGCAGCGTCCGAGATGGGGGGGGCACTGAAGCTTTCTTT	CSVRDGGGTEAFF
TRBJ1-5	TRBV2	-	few	TGTGCCAGCAGCGCGCTGGGGGGGAGCAATCAGCCCCAGCATTTT	CASSALGGSNQPQHF
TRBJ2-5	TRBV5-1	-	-	TGCGCCAGCAGCTTACCGTTTGACACAGCCTCCCAAGAGACCCAGTACTTC	CASSLPFDTASQETQYF
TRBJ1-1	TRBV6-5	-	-	TGTGCCAGCAGTTACTCCCCGCGAATGAACACTGAAGCTTTCTTT	CASSYSPRMNTEAFF
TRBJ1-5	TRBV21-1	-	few	-	CASSNSVGEGNQPQHF
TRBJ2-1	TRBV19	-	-	TGTGCCAGTAGCACGCGCGGACAGGCGGGGAATGAGCAGTTCTTC	CASSTRGQAGNEQFF
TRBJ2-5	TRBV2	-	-	TGTGCCACCCTACTCGGGGTACCCCCGGAGACCCAGTACTTC	CATLLGVPPETQYF
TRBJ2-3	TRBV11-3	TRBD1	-	TGTGCCAGCAGCTACCTGACAGGGGGTAGCACAGATACGCAGTATTTT	CASSYLTGGSTDTQYF
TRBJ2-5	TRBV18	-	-	TGTGCCAGCTCACAGACCAGACAAACCGGCCAAGAGACCCAGTACTTC	CASSQTRQTGQETQYF
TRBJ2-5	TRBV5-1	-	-	TGCGCCAGCAGCTTGGCAAGGGGAATTCAAGAGACCCAGTACTTC	CASSLARGIQETQYF
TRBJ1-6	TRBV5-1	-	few	TGCGCCAGCAGCTTGGATGCAGGGGCCGGTTCACCCCTCCACTTT	CASSLDAGAGSPLHF
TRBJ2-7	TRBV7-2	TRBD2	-	TGTGCCAGCAGCTTAAAAACTAGCGGGGGGGCGATATACGAGCAGTACTTC	CASSLKTSGGAIYEQYF
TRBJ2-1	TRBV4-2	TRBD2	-	TGTGCCAGCAGCCAAGGGGGGCTAGCGGGATTTGATGAGCAGTTCTTC	CASSQGGLAGFDEQFF
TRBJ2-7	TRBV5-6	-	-	TGTGCCAGCAGCTTACCGGACATAAGTAACGAGCAGTACTTC	CASSLPDISNEQYF
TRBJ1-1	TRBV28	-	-	TGTGCCAGCAGTCCCCCCCCGACACTGGCTGAAGCTTTCTTT	CASSPPPTLAEAFF
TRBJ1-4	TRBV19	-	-	TGTGCCAGTAGTTTCAGGGATGAAAAACTGTTTTTT	CASSFRDEKLFF
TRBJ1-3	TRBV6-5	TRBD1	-	TGTGCCAGCAAACGACAGGGAAGCTCTGGAAACACCATATATTTT	CASKRQGSSGNTIYF
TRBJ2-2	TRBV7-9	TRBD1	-	TGTGCCAGCAGTGTTGGACAGGGGAGGGGGAACACCGGGGAGCTGTTTTTT	CASSVGQGRGNTGELFF
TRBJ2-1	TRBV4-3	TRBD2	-	TGCGCCAGCAGCCAAACTAGCGGGAGCTACAATGAGCAGTTCTTC	CASSQTSGSYNEQFF
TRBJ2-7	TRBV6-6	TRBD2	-	TGTGCCAGCAGCTTAGCGGGAGCGACCGAGCAGTACTTC	CASSLAGATEQYF
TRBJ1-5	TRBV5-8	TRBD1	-	TGTGCCAGCAGCTTTGAGAGGGGGCCCCCAGGGGGTCAGCCCCAGCATTTT	CASSFERGPPGGQPQHF
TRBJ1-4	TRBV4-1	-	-	TGCGCCAGCAGCCACACATCGGGGAATGAAAAACTGTTTTTT	CASSHTSGNEKLFF
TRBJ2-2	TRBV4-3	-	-	TGCGCCAGCAGCCCGGGGACTAACACCGGGGAGCTGTTTTTT	CASSPGTNTGELFF
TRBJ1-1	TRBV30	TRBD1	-	TGTGCCTGGACCAAGGGGGCGCGGGACACTGAAGCTTTCTTT	CAWTKGARDTEAFF
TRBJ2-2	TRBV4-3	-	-	TGCGCCAGCAGCCAAGTCAAACTCAACACCGGGGAGCTGTTTTTT	CASSQVKLNTGELFF